This T cell receptor beta chain was recorded in a study of CD4+ T cells in melanoma (dated by TCRdb to the early 2020s). Looking at the study overall: The study investigated neoantigen-specific CD4+ T cells in human melanoma.

The library was produced with the immunoSEQ multiplex PCR assay. TCRdb re-hosts the immuneACCESS table, in-frame sequences only. Its copies lack some clones; in the studies checked, an unresolved V gene accounts for under half of them, and the cause for the rest is not known. The sample profile shows about 140,000 clones; 80% to 95% of them were found once. In total, the top ten clones hold approximately 1.4% of the sample. Regarding this clone: No antigen is known for it. Qualities for individual bases were not recorded, and no much larger clone is one base off.

The donors were people with melanoma. Looking up the germline V gene (reference sequence) yields CDR1 SGHNT and CDR2 YYREEE. Trimming takes 1 base from V and 3 bases from J, and the germline ends sit 10 bases apart. From its cysteine to its phenylalanine, the CDR3 spans 15 amino acids. The kept DNA is CDR3 alone, 45 bases in frame from the first base. Study-wide conclusions, independent of this receptor: Diverse differentiation states were reported to be shown by neoantigen-specific CD4+ T cells in melanoma. Neoantigen-specific CD4+ T cells were reported to be correlated with the function of CD8+ T cells, macrophages and B cells.

The clonotype comes from a human donor with melanoma. The V and J genes are TRBV5-4 and TRBJ2-2, and TRBD1 may be the D gene, going by 5 matching bases. CDR3 protein: CASSLFLGDTGELFF. The nucleotide sequence is TGTGCCAGCAGCTTGTTTTTAGGGGACACCGGGGAGCTGTTTTTT.